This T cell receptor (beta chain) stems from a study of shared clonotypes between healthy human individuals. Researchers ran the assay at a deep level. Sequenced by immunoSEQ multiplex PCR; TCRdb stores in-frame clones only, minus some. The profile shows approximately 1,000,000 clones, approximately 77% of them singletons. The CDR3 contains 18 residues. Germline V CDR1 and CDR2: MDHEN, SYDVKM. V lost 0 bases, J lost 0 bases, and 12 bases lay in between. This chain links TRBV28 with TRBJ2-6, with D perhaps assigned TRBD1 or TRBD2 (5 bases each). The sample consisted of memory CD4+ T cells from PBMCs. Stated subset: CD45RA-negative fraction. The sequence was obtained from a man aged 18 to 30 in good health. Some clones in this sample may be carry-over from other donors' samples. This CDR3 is CASSLWGVGGSGANVLTF. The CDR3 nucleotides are TGTGCCAGCAGTTTATGGGGGGTTGGTGGCTCTGGGGCCAACGTCCTGACTTTC.